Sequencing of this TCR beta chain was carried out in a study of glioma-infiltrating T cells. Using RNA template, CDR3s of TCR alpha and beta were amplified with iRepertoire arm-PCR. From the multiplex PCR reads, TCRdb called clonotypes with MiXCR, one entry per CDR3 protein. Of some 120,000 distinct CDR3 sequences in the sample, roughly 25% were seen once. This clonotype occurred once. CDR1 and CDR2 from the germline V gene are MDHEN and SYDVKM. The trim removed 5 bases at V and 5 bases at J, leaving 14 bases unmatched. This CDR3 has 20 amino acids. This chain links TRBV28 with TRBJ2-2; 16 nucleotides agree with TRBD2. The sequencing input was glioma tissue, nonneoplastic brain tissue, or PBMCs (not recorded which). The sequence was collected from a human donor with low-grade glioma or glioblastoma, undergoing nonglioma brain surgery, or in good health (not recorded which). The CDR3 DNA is TGTGCCAGCAGTCTAGACCCCCCCGGGACTAGCGGGAGGGAGACCGGGGAGCTGTTTTTT. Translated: CASSLDPPGTSGRETGELFF.